Each of the 22 T cell receptor beta chains below was sequenced from the same sample in a study of regulatory T cells in long-lasting Graves disease. The authors built TCR beta libraries using iRepertoire HTBI primers and Arm-PCR of CDR3 regions. TCRdb re-analysed the multiplex PCR reads in MiXCR, keeping a single row per CDR3 protein. The sample carries roughly 400,000 distinct CDR3 sequences, roughly 23% recorded once. Indicated time point: persistent/refractory GD, antithyroid drugs over 5 years with positive TRAb. The authors made the TCR library using RNA they extracted from PBMCs. The sequenced sample was peripheral blood mononuclear cells (PBMCs), obtained when the disease was refractory, from a patient treated with antithyroid drugs. The source is a female donor with Graves disease.

The chain couples TRBV6-1 to TRBJ1-2; 8 bases match TRBD1. Unmatched junction bases numbered 9, after V lost 6 bases and J lost 6 bases. This CDR3 comprises 14 residues. CDR1 is MNHNS, CDR2 SASEGT, per germline. The CDR3 bases are TGTGCCAGCAGCGCCCCCCCCAGGGGGCATGGCTACACCTTC. The encoded protein is CASSAPPRGHGYTF.

The V call is TRBV29-1, the J call TRBJ1-1; tentatively, D is TRBD1 (5 bases). The CDR3 spans 13 residues. V gave up 6 bases and J gave up 1 base, with 12 bases separating them. The germline V gene has CDR1 SQVTM and CDR2 ANQGSEA. The CDR3 nucleotides read TGCAGCGTCACCGGGACTTCGAACACTGAAGCTTTCTTT. Protein product: CSVTGTSNTEAFF.

In its sample, this clonotype was seen many times. The chain uses TRBV24-1 and TRBJ2-5; 9 nucleotides match TRBD1. V dropped 8 bases and J dropped 4; count of bases not matched to a gene: 4. The CDR3 sequence is 13 residues long. Germline CDR1 KGHDR, CDR2 SFDVKD. For the CDR3, the DNA is TGTGCCACCAAGGACAGGGGACGAGAGACCCAGTACTTC. This encodes CATKDRGRETQYF.

This clonotype was seen many times. The chain employs TRBV27 and TRBJ1-1; TRBD1 might be the D (5 bases). Germline V lookup: CDR1 MNHEY, CDR2 SMNVEV (reference sequence). V was pared by 10 bases and J by 3 bases, with 12 bases between. CDR3 length: 12 amino acids. In nucleotides, the CDR3 is TGTGCCACATATGGGGGGGACACTGAAGCTTTCTTT. It specifies CATYGGDTEAFF.

This clonotype was seen at least ten times. This chain uses TRBV2 with TRBJ1-2; 7 bases line up with TRBD1. The CDR3 is 13 residues long. Per the germline V gene, CDR1 is SNHLY and CDR2 is FYNNEI. With V trimmed by 6 bases and J by 3 bases, 4 bases remained unmatched. CDR3 sequence: CASRDQGDYGYTF. The CDR3 DNA reads TGTGCCAGCAGGGATCAGGGGGACTATGGCTACACCTTC.

The table lists this clonotype with many counts. This chain joins TRBV28 and TRBJ2-7; TRBD1 matches 9 bases. The CDR3 covers 14 residues. V trimming: 7 bases; J trimming: 5 bases; junction bases outside the gene matches: 9. In germline, CDR1 is MDHEN, CDR2 SYDVKM. For the CDR3, the DNA is TGTGCCAGCACCTGGAGGGACAGGGACCACGAGCAGTACTTC. Its protein is CASTWRDRDHEQYF. The full variable domain, with the rest looked up from reference TRBV28 and TRBJ2-7, is DVKVTQSSRYLVKRTGEKVFLECVQDMDHENMFWYRQDPGLGLRLIYFSYDVKMKEKGDIPEGYSVSREKKERFSLILESASTNQTSMYLCASTWRDRDHEQYFGPGTRLTVT.

This clonotype was picked up a small number of times. The CDR3 region is CASSDSWDEQFF. The CDR3 DNA sequence: TGTGCCAGCAGTGACTCCTGGGATGAGCAGTTCTTC. The chain links TRBV2 to TRBJ2-1; D is unclear. Trimming removed 3 bases from V and 8 bases from J, with 8 bases in between. CDR3 length: 12 amino acids. Germline lookup yields CDR1 SNHLY and CDR2 FYNNEI. The whole variable domain, remainder taken from reference TRBV2 and TRBJ2-1, is EPEVTQTPSHQVTQMGQEVILRCVPISNHLYFYWYRQILGQKVEFLVSFYNNEISEKSEIFDDQFSVERPDGSNFTLKIRSTKLEDSAMYFCASSDSWDEQFFGPGTRLTVL.

The sample holds a few counts of this clonotype. V and J are TRBV12-3 or TRBV12-4 and TRBJ2-7, with D unresolved. V lost 6 bases, J lost 0 bases, and 12 bases lay in between. CDR3 length: 14 amino acids. The CDR3 sequence: CASSPRWRSYEQYF. The CDR3 nucleotides are TGTGCCAGCAGCCCACGTTGGCGCTCCTACGAGCAGTACTTC.

In DNA, the CDR3 is TGTGCCAGCAGCCAATTAACTAGCGGGATGAACACCGGGGAGCTGTTTTTT. Translating gives CASSQLTSGMNTGELFF. This rearrangement joins TRBV3-1 to TRBJ2-2, with 10 bases identical to TRBD2. The V and J ends lost 2 bases and 1 base, in that order; junction bases with no gene match: 4. This CDR3 comprises 17 residues. CDR1 and CDR2 from the germline V gene are LGHDT and YNNKEL (reference sequence).

The J gene is TRBJ2-1, the V gene TRBV12-5, with D perhaps TRBD2 (5 bases). This CDR3 has 17 amino acids. Germline CDR1 LGHNT, CDR2 FRNRAP. V dropped 3 bases and J dropped 0 bases, with 15 bases sitting between them. The chain's CDR3 is CASGFGAGNSSYNEQFF. CDR3 sequence (DNA): TGTGCTAGTGGTTTTGGTGCCGGGAATAGCTCCTACAATGAGCAGTTCTTC.

Ten or more counts support this clonotype. The genes are TRBV12-3 or TRBV12-4 and TRBJ2-5, with D possibly TRBD2 on 5 matching bases. This CDR3 is 13 amino acids long. V lost 3 bases to trimming and J lost 4 bases, with 9 bases between them. The CDR3 region has the DNA TGTGCCAGCAGTTTCGAGGGCTTAGAGACCCAGTACTTC. Translated, it gives CASSFEGLETQYF.

This clonotype was picked up many times. This chain joins TRBV2 and TRBJ2-5; D gene ambiguous. Trimming removed 6 bases from V and 4 bases from J, with 3 bases in between. This CDR3 contains 10 residues. The germline V gene has CDR1 SNHLY and CDR2 FYNNEI. Here the CDR3 DNA reads TGTGCCAGCAGGACAGAGACCCAGTACTTC. Its protein product is CASRTETQYF.

This chain connects TRBV5-8 to TRBJ1-2; D may be TRBD1 (5 bases). The CDR3 totals 15 residues. Deletions cut 0 bases from V and 7 bases from J, with 16 bases between. Germline CDR1 and CDR2: SGHTS and YDEGEE. As DNA, the CDR3 is TGTGCCAGCAGCTTGGTCAGGGCGGTTTTCCGTGGCTACACCTTC. Its protein product is CASSLVRAVFRGYTF.

The V and J genes are TRBV5-1 and TRBJ2-7; the match to TRBD1 covers 8 bases. CDR1 is SGHRS, CDR2 YFSETQ, per germline. With 0 bases clipped from V and 0 bases from J, the junction kept 2 bases outside the gene matches. This CDR3 region has 15 residues. The DNA for the CDR3 is TGCGCCAGCAGCTTGGTAACAGGGGGCTCCTACGAGCAGTACTTC. It specifies CASSLVTGGSYEQYF. The variable domain in full, with the rest retrieved from reference TRBV5-1 and TRBJ2-7, is KAGVTQTPRYLIKTRGQQVTLSCSPISGHRSVSWYQQTPGQGLQFLFEYFSETQRNKGNFPGRFSGRQFSNSRSEMNVSTLELGDSALYLCASSLVTGGSYEQYFGPGTRLTVT.

This clonotype came up many times. The chain employs TRBV28 and TRBJ1-6; the D gene is possibly TRBD1 (5 bases). Trimming shortened V by 6 bases and J by 0 bases, and 6 bases separated the two germline ends. Looked up from germline, CDR1 is MDHEN and CDR2 is SYDVKM. The CDR3 consists of 14 residues. The CDR3, as DNA: TGTGCCAGCAGGGGGGTCTCCTATAATTCACCCCTCCACTTT. This sequence encodes CASRGVSYNSPLHF. The complete variable domain, with remaining parts taken from reference TRBV28 and TRBJ1-6, reads DVKVTQSSRYLVKRTGEKVFLECVQDMDHENMFWYRQDPGLGLRLIYFSYDVKMKEKGDIPEGYSVSREKKERFSLILESASTNQTSMYLCASRGVSYNSPLHFGNGTRLTVT.

This clonotype was detected ten times or more. The rearrangement joins TRBV6-1 to TRBJ2-7; 9 bases line up with TRBD2. The CDR3 has 15 residues. The germline V gene has CDR1 MNHNS and CDR2 SASEGT. V dropped 3 bases and J dropped 2; count of bases not matched to a gene: 5. The CDR3 reads CASSETSGATYEQYF. CDR3 DNA sequence: TGTGCCAGCAGTGAGACTAGCGGAGCTACCTACGAGCAGTACTTC.

This clonotype was seen ten or more times. The chain carries TRBV3-1 and TRBJ2-7, with D unclear. Trimming took off 0 bases at V and 1 base at J, with 7 bases between the two ends. This CDR3 has 14 amino acids. Per germline, CDR1 LGHDT and CDR2 YNNKEL (reference sequence). CDR3 protein: CASSQEGLSYEQYF. The CDR3 DNA reads as TGTGCCAGCAGCCAAGAAGGGTTGTCCTACGAGCAGTACTTC.

This clonotype was recorded at least ten times. The rearrangement links TRBV27 to TRBJ2-7; D is perhaps TRBD2 (5 bases). CDR1 MNHEY and CDR2 SMNVEV come from the germline V gene (reference sequence). The CDR3 runs to 13 residues. V lost 8 bases and J lost 3, with 14 bases in between. CDR3 sequence: CASRRVGGYEQYF. The CDR3 nucleotides are TGTGCCAGCCGGCGGGTGGGTGGCTACGAGCAGTACTTC.

This clonotype came up many times. This chain links TRBV28 with TRBJ1-3; 8 bases fit TRBD1. This CDR3 contains 15 residues. The germline V gene has CDR1 MDHEN and CDR2 SYDVKM. V trimming: 5 bases; J trimming: 7 bases; junction bases outside the gene matches: 10. This chain's CDR3 is CASSTTGERANTIYF. The CDR3 DNA is TGTGCCAGCAGTACGACAGGGGAAAGAGCGAACACCATATATTTT.

This clonotype was detected ten times or more. The chain couples TRBV27 to TRBJ1-5; D remains unclear. CDR1 is MNHEY and CDR2 is SMNVEV in the germline V gene (reference sequence). V lost 4 bases and J 2 bases, leaving 9 bases between the germline ends. The CDR3 sequence is 14 residues long. This CDR3 reads CASSSQSGNQPQHF. In DNA form, the CDR3 reads TGTGCCAGCAGTTCTCAATCCGGCAATCAGCCCCAGCATTTT.

The table lists this clonotype with a few counts. V gene TRBV4-1 combines with J gene TRBJ1-2; the D is unclear. V was clipped by 1 base and J by 0 bases, with 12 bases between them. Per germline, CDR1 MGHRA and CDR2 YSYEKL. The CDR3 is 16 amino acids. Here the CDR3 reads CASSQVPGRPNYGYTF. CDR3 DNA: TGCGCCAGCAGCCAAGTGCCGGGCAGACCTAACTATGGCTACACCTTC.

The chain links TRBV7-6 to TRBJ1-5; D gene uncertain. The CDR3 runs 15 residues. With 0 bases removed from V and 0 bases from J, the gap between germline ends came to 6 bases. Germline assignment: CDR1 SGHVS and CDR2 FNYEAQ. The CDR3, as DNA: TGTGCCAGCAGCTTAGCAGATAATAGCAATCAGCCCCAGCATTTT. Protein: CASSLADNSNQPQHF.